The T cell receptor (beta chain) under discussion was sequenced for a study of cytomegalovirus exposure and HLA in healthy donors. Points from the study as a whole: A later analysis found first-cohort TCR clusters tended to co-occur in the approximately 120 validation repertoires. A few CMV-associated chains were confirmed in vitro to be specific for CMV antigens.

Libraries were prepared by immunoSEQ multiplex PCR; TCRdb keeps only in-frame clonotypes and omits some of them. The table includes under 150,000 clones, 80% to 90% detected once. The CDR3 extends over 14 amino acids. V lost 0 bases and J lost 4, with 9 bases in between. In germline, CDR1 is MGHRA, CDR2 YSYEKL. To note about this clone: The target antigen is unknown.

The donors were members of the validation cohort, which comprised about 120 subjects and was separate from the first cohort of around 700 subjects. V is TRBV4-1 and J is TRBJ1-2; D gene unclear. Sequencing was done on a sample of PBMCs. This TCR derives from a man aged 18 to 30 in good health and CMV-seronegative. CDR3 bases: TGCGCCAGCAGCCAAGATGCGGAGCTCTATGGCTACACCTTC. This gives the protein CASSQDAELYGYTF.